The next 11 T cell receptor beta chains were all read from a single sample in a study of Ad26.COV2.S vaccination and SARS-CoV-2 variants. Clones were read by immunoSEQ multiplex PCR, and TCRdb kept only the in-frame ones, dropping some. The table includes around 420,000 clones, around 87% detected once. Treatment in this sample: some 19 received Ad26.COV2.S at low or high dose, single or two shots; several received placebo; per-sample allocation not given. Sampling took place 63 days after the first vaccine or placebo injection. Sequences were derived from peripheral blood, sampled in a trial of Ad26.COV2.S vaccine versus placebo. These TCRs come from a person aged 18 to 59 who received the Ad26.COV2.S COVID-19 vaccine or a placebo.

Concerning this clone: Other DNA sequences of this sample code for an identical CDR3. CDR3 nucleotides: TGTGCCATCAGTCCTGACGGATTTTCCTACGAGCAGTACTTC. Translated: CAISPDGFSYEQYF. The chain uses TRBV10-3 and TRBJ2-7; D not resolved. The CDR3 spans 14 residues. The ends were cut back, 5 bases at V and 1 base at J, with 12 bases in the middle. In germline, CDR1 is ENHRY, CDR2 SYGVKD.

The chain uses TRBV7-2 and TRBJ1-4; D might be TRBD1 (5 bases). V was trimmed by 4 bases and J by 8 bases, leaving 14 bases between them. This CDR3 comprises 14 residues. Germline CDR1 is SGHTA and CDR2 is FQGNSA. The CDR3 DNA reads TGTGCCAGCAGCTCCCGCGTGAGGGGCGAAAAACTGTTTTTT. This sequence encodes CASSSRVRGEKLFF.

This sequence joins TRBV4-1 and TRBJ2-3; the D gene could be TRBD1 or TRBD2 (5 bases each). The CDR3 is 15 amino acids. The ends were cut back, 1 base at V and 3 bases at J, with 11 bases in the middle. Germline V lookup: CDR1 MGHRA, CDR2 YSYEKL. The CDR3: CASSQVGAATDTQYF. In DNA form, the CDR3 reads TGCGCCAGCAGCCAAGTCGGGGCAGCAACAGATACGCAGTATTTT.

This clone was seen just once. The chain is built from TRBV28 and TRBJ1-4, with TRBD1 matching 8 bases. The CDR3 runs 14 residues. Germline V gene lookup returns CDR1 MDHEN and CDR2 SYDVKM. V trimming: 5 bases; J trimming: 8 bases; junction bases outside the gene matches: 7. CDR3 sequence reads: CASSPDRVGEKLFF. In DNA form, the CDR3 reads TGTGCCAGCAGTCCGGACAGGGTTGGGGAAAAACTGTTTTTT.

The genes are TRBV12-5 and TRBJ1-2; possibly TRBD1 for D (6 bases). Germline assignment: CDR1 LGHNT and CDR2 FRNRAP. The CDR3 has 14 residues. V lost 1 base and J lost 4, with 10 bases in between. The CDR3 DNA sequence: TGTGCTAGTGGTTTGGCCCCAGGGGCCTATGGCTACACCTTC. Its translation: CASGLAPGAYGYTF.

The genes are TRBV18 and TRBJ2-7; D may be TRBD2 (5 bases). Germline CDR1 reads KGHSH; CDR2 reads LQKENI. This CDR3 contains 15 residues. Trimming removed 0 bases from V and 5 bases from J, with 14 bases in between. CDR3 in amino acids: CASSPPPGRSHEQYF. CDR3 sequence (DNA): TGTGCCAGCTCACCACCGCCGGGGAGAAGCCACGAGCAGTACTTC.

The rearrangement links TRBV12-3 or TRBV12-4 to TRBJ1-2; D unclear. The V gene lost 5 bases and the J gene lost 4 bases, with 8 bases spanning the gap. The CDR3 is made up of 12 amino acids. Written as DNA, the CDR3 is TGTGCCAGCAGTCGCATTTCCTATGGCTACACCTTC. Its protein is CASSRISYGYTF.

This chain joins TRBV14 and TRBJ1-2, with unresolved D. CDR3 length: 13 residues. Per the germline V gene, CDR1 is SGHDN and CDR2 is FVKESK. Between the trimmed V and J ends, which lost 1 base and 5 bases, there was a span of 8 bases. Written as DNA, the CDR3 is TGTGCCAGCAGCCAAGTATCAGTTTATGGCTACACCTTC. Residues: CASSQVSVYGYTF.

The CDR3 sequence is CASSVDGTETYNEQFF. CDR3 DNA sequence: TGTGCCAGCAGCGTAGATGGGACGGAGACCTACAATGAGCAGTTCTTC. The chain joins TRBV9 to TRBJ2-1, with D tentatively TRBD1 or TRBD2 (5 bases each). The germline gives CDR1 SGDLS, CDR2 YYNGEE. This CDR3 is 16 amino acids long. Trimming removed 0 bases from V and 2 bases from J, with 12 bases in between.

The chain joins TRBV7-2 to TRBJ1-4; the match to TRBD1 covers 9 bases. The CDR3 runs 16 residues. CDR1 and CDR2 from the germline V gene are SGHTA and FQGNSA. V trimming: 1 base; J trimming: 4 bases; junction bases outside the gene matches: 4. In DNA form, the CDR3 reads TGTGCCAGCAGCTTAGAGGGGACAGGGTTTAATGAAAAACTGTTTTTT. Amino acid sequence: CASSLEGTGFNEKLFF.

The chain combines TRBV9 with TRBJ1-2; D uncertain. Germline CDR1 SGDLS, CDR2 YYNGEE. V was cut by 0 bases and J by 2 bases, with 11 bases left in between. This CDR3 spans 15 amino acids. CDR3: CASSVGAGRNYGYTF. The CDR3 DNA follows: TGTGCCAGCAGCGTAGGTGCAGGCCGCAACTATGGCTACACCTTC. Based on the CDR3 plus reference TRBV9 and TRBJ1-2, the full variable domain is DSGVTQTPKHLITATGQRVTLRCSPRSGDLSVYWYQQSLDQGLQFLIQYYNGEERAKGNILERFSAQQFPDLHSELNLSSLELGDSALYFCASSVGAGRNYGYTFGSGTRLTVV.